This T cell receptor (beta chain) was captured in a study of blood T cell repertoires in COVID-19. Whole-study context: Samples came from the United States, Italy and Spain, spanning acute and convalescent COVID-19. T cells, B-cell-depleted T cells, or PBMCs supplied cDNA or gDNA.

V gave up 3 bases and J gave up 8 bases; unmatched junction bases: 15. Germline V gives CDR1 LGHNT, CDR2 FRNRAP. The CDR3 extends over 17 amino acids. The table came from immunoSEQ multiplex PCR; TCRdb's copy has only in-frame clones and leaves some out. The data show approximately 200,000 clones, around four fifths seen once. This chain links TRBV12-5 with TRBJ1-4; 7 positions agree with TRBD1. This TCR was sampled from a man aged 35-49 years who had recovered from COVID-19. What was sequenced was PBMCs or T cells enriched from blood (not recorded which). The CDR3 reads CASGLLTGTTVKEKLFF. CDR3 nucleotides: TGTGCTAGTGGTTTACTGACAGGGACGACGGTGAAAGAAAAACTGTTTTTT.